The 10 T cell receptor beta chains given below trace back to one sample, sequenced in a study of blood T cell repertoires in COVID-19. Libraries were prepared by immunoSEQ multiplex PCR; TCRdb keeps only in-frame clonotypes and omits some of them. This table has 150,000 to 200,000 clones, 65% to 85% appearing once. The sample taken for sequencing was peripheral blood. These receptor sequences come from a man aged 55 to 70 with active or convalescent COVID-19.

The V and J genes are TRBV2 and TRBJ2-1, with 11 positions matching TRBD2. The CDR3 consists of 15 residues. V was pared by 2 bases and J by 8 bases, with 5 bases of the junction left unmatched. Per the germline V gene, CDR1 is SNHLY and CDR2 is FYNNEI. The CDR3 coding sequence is TGTGCCAGCAGTGAACTAGCGGGGGGCGGGTATGAGCAGTTCTTC. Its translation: CASSELAGGGYEQFF.

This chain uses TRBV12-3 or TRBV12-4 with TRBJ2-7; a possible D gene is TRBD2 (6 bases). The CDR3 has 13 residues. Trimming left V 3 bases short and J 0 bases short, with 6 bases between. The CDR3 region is CASSLGGSYEQYF. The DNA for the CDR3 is TGTGCCAGCAGTTTGGGGGGCTCCTACGAGCAGTACTTC.

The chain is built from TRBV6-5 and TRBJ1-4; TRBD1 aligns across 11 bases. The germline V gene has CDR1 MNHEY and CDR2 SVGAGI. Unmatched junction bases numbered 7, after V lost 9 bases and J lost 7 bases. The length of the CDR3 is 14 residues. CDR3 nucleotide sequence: TGTGCCAGTAGGGGGACAGGGGGAGGTGAAAAACTGTTTTTT. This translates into CASRGTGGGEKLFF.

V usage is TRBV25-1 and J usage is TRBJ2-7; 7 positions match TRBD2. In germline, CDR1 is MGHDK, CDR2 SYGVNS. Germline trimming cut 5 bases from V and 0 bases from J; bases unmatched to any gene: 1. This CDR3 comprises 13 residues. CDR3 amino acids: CASSRGSSYEQYF. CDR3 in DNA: TGTGCCAGCAGTCGCGGGAGCTCCTACGAGCAGTACTTC.

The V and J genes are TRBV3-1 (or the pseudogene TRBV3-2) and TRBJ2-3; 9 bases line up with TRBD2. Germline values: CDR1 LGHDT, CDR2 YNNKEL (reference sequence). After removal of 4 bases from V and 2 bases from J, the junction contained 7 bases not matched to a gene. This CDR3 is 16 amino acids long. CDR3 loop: CASSLQAGGITDTQYF. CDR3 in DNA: TGTGCCAGCAGCCTCCAGGCGGGGGGGATCACAGATACGCAGTATTTT.

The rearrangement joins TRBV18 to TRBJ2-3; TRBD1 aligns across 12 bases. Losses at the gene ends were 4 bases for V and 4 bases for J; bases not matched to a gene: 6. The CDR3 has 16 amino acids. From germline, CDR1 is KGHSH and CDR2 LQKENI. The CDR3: CASSLSGTGGADTQYF. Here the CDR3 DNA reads TGTGCCAGCTCACTCTCCGGGACAGGGGGCGCAGATACGCAGTATTTT. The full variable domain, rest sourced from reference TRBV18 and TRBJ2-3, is NAGVMQNPRHLVRRRGQEARLRCSPMKGHSHVYWYRQLPEEGLKFMVYLQKENIIDESGMPKERFSAEFPKEGPSILRIQQVVRGDSAAYFCASSLSGTGGADTQYFGPGTRLTVL.

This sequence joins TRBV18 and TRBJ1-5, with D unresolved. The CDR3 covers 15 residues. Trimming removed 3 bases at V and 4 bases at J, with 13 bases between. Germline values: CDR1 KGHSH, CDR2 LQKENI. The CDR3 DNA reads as TGTGCCAGCTCACCCGCGGGAGGGCGGAATCAGCCCCAGCATTTT. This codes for CASSPAGGRNQPQHF.

The DNA for the CDR3 is TGTGCCAGCAGCCAAGATTCCGGGACTACCATCCAAGAGACCCAGTACTTC. It codes for CASSQDSGTTIQETQYF. V and J are TRBV14 and TRBJ2-5; 7 nucleotides align to TRBD2. CDR1 and CDR2 from the germline V gene are SGHDN and FVKESK. The CDR3 is 17 amino acids. Losses at the gene ends were 0 bases for V and 1 base for J; bases not matched to a gene: 8.

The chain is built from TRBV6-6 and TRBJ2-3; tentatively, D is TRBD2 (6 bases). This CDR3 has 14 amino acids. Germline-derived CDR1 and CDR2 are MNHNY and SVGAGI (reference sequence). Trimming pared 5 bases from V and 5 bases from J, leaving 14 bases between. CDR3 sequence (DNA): TGTGCCAGCAGTAAAGGTCAGGGAGGAGATACGCAGTATTTT. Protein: CASSKGQGGDTQYF.

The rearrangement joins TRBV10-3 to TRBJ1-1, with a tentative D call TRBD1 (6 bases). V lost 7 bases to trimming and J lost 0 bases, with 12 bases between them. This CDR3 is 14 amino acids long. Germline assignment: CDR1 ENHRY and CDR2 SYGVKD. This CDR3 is CAIKGAGVNTEAFF. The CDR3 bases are TGTGCCATCAAAGGGGCAGGGGTGAACACTGAAGCTTTCTTT.